This T cell receptor (beta chain) comes out of a study of graft-versus-host responses after intestinal transplantation. Findings of the study overall: The marrow of recipients harbored GvH clones, and ileum or blood showed some of them first.

Sequenced by immunoSEQ multiplex PCR; TCRdb stores in-frame clones only, minus some. The sample has 15,000 to 20,000 clones; about nine tenths are singletons. In regard to this clone: Its matching antigen is unknown.

The source material was PBMCs, sampled 350 to 400 days after transplant. This receptor was obtained from a human patient who received an intestinal transplant, so some T cells may come from the graft donor.

The CDR3 loop is CASSHTRYSNQPQHF. In DNA form, the CDR3 reads TGTGCCAGCAGTCACACACGTTATAGCAATCAGCCCCAGCATTTT. The chain links TRBV6-5 to TRBJ1-5; no clear D. Trimming took off 5 bases at V and 0 bases at J, with 11 bases between the two ends. CDR3 size: 15 residues. Looked up from germline, CDR1 is MNHEY and CDR2 is SVGAGI.